This T cell receptor beta chain came from a study of blood T cell repertoires in COVID-19. Deletions cut 1 base from V and 0 bases from J, with 19 bases between. The CDR3 is made up of 19 amino acids. Germline values: CDR1 LGHDT, CDR2 YNNKEL (reference sequence). This clone was counted a few times. Method: immunoSEQ multiplex PCR; TCRdb's copy keeps in-frame clones and lacks some. The sample lists 350,000 or so clones; about 86% were seen once. Cohorts were assigned according to the clinical history that participants reported. The sample was PBMCs or T cells enriched from blood (not recorded which). This chain joins TRBV3-1 (or the pseudogene TRBV3-2) and TRBJ2-1; perhaps TRBD2 as D (5 bases). This receptor was obtained from a woman aged 40 to 55 with acute COVID-19. CDR3 region: CASSQGLDNRRVSYNEQFF. CDR3 coding DNA: TGTGCCAGCAGCCAAGGCCTAGACAATAGGCGGGTCTCCTACAATGAGCAGTTCTTC.